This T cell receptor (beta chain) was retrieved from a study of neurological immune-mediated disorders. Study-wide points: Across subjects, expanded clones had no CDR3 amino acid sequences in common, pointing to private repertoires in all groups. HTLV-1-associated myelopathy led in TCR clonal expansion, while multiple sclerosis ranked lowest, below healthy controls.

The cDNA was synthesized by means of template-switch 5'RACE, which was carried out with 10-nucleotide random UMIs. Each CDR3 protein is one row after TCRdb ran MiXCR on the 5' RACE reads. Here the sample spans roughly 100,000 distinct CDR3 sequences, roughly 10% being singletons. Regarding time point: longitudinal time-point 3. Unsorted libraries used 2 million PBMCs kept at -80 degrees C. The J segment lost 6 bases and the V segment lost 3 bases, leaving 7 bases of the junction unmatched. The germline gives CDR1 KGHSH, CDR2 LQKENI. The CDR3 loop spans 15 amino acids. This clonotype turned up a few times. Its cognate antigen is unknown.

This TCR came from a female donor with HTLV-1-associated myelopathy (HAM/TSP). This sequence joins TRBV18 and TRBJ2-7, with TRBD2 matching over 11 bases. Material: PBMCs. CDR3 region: CASSPSTSGVLEQYF. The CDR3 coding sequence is TGTGCCAGCTCACCTTCGACTAGCGGGGTGCTCGAGCAGTACTTC.